This record looks at one T cell receptor (beta chain) sequence and its context. This clone has a single count. Its specific antigen is unknown. The input lacks base qualities; no much larger clone sits a single base away. TCRbeta CDR3 regions were amplified from genomic DNA using the immunoSEQ Assay, a bias-controlled multiplex PCR. Per the original workflow: Nucleated cell counts per sample were estimated from amplification of reference gene primers within the assay. To quantify the absolute abundance of each unique TCRbeta CDR3 rearrangement, sequence reads were collapsed and filtered. For each sample, productive Simpson clonality was calculated by taking the square root of Simpson's diversity index across productive rearrangements. Here the immuneACCESS table is served through TCRdb, limited to in-frame sequences with V and J called. Missing clones are a known gap in these copies; in checked studies unresolved V genes cover under half, and the rest lacks a known reason. D and trimming come from the DNA, and the V and J calls and clone size come from that table. This sample has 200,000 to 300,000 clones in its table, and about 90% of those were observed once. The ten largest clones capture less than 4.5% of the sample.

This record belongs to a study of blood T cell repertoires in COVID-19 (dated by TCRdb to 2018 to 2020). Concerning the study at large: The collaborator samples originated in the United States, Italy and Spain and spanned the acute and convalescent phases of COVID-19. The prospective study material was composed of cDNA or gDNA derived from T cells, B-cell-depleted T cells, or PBMCs. Deeply sampled blood TCRbeta repertoires from subjects exposed to, actively infected with, or recovered from COVID-19 were included in the dataset. The repertoires were released in a freely available public database meant as a resource for research on the immune response to SARS-CoV-2. Samples were obtained from the ongoing ImmuneRACE study (first 160 participants) and from 1,254 subjects provided by 6 global collaborators. Nearly every sample came with metadata listing a de-identified subject ID, COVID-19 status, age in years and sex. Where available, HLA class I and class II types were obtained from metadata supplied by the sample provider rather than from assay-based typing. The study at large found these results: The amount of clinical and demographic metadata varied by source and participant and was provided uncurated.

Enrolling through a virtual design, the prospective study's participants ranged in age from roughly 18 to 95 years and lived across some 22 United States geographic areas. In the prospective study, cohorts were assigned on the basis of participant-reported clinical history obtained from a screening survey and a study questionnaire. Mobile phlebotomists in the prospective study collected whole blood, serum and a nasopharyngeal or oropharyngeal swab from every participant. Additional blood draws and questionnaires over a 2-month period could optionally be provided by prospective study participants. Prospective study blood samples were shipped either frozen or at room temperature before DNA extraction. Trimming takes 3 bases off V and 2 bases off J; junction bases not matched to a gene: 3. Taken from the germline V gene, the CDR1 and CDR2 loops are KGHSH and LQKENI. Including the terminal cysteine and phenylalanine, the CDR3 comprises 15 residues. Only the CDR3 DNA is retained, 45 bases long and in frame from the first base.

This TCR came from a woman between 25 and 40 years old with acute COVID-19. The V and J segments used are TRBV18 and TRBJ1-3, with 8 middle bases fitting TRBD1. Input material: PBMCs or T cells enriched from blood (not recorded which). The DNA reads TGTGCCAGCTCACCTGAGACAGGGGCTGGAAACACCATATATTTT. This yields the protein CASSPETGAGNTIYF.